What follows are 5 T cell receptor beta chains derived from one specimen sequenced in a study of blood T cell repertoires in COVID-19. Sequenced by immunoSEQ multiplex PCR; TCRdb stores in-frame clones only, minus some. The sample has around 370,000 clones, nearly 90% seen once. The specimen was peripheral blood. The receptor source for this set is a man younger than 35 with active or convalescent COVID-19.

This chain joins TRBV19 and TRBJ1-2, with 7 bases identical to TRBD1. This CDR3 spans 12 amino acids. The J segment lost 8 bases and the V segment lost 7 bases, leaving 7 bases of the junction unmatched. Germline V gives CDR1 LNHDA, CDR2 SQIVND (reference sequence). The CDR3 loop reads CASTLRGRGYTF. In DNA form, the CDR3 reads TGTGCCAGTACCCTTAGGGGGCGAGGCTACACCTTC. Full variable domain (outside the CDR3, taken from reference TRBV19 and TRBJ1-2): DGGITQSPKYLFRKEGQNVTLSCEQNLNHDAMYWYRQDPGQGLRLIYYSQIVNDFQKGDIAEGYSVSREKKESFPLTVTSAQKNPTAFYLCASTLRGRGYTFGSGTRLTVV.

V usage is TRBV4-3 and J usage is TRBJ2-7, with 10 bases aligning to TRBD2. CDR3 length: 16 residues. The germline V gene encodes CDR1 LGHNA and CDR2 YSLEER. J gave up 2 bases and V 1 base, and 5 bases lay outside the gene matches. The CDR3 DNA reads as TGCGCCAGCAGCCAAGGAGCGGGGGGGCTGACCTACGAGCAGTACTTC. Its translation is CASSQGAGGLTYEQYF.

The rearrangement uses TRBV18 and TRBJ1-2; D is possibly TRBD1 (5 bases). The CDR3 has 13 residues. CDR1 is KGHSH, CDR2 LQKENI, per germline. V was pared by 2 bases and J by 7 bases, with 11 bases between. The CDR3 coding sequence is TGTGCCAGCTCACCATTCCAGGGCTCTGGCTACACCTTC. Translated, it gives CASSPFQGSGYTF.

The CDR3 DNA reads TGTGCCAGCAGCACGGGGGGTATTCTGGGAAACACCATATATTTT. This sequence encodes CASSTGGILGNTIYF. The chain combines TRBV7-2 with TRBJ1-3; perhaps TRBD1 as D (5 bases). Trimming stripped 5 bases from V and 4 bases from J, with 15 bases between. This CDR3 has 15 residues. Germline V lookup: CDR1 SGHTA, CDR2 FQGNSA. The full variable domain, its missing parts supplied by reference TRBV7-2 and TRBJ1-3, is GAGVSQSPSNKVTEKGKDVELRCDPISGHTALYWYRQSLGQGLEFLIYFQGNSAPDKSGLPSDRFSAERTGGSVSTLTIQRTQQEDSAVYLCASSTGGILGNTIYFGEGSWLTVV.

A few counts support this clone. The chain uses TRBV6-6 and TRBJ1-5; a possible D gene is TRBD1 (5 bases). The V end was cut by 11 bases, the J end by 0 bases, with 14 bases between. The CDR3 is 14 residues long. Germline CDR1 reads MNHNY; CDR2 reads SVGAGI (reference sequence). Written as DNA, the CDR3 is TGTGCCGCCGCTGGGCAGGGTAGCAATCAGCCCCAGCATTTT. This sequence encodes CAAAGQGSNQPQHF.